A selection of T cell receptor beta chains follows, all from one sample in a study of T cells in Graves' hyperthyroidism and ophthalmopathy. TCRdb reprocessed the multiplex PCR reads via MiXCR and lists one record per CDR3 protein. The data show approximately 420,000 distinct CDR3 sequences, 15% seen once. The specimen sequenced was blood. Every receptor here comes from a woman aged 25-40 years with Graves' hyperthyroidism. The CDR3 runs from the conserved cysteine through the conserved F or W.

v_call: TRBV4-2
cdr3_aa: CASSQGEKETQYF

v_call: TRBV7-9
cdr3_aa: CTSSLEGAGGQFF

v_call: TRBV27
cdr3_aa: CASSLMGSSYEQYF

v_call: TRBV6-1
cdr3_aa: CASSEDHRGGDEQFF

v_call: TRBV18
cdr3_aa: CASSPGTENTEAFF

v_call: TRBV6-6
cdr3_aa: CASSYGLKSTEAFF

v_call: TRBV7-2
cdr3_aa: CASITGRGYGNEQFF

v_call: TRBV28
cdr3_aa: CASSPMGLAGKETQYF

v_call: TRBV19
cdr3_aa: CASSLTGRHEQYF

v_call: TRBV27
cdr3_aa: CASSQRTSGSSYEQYF

v_call: TRBV6-2/TRBV6-3
cdr3_aa: CAESRANGYTF